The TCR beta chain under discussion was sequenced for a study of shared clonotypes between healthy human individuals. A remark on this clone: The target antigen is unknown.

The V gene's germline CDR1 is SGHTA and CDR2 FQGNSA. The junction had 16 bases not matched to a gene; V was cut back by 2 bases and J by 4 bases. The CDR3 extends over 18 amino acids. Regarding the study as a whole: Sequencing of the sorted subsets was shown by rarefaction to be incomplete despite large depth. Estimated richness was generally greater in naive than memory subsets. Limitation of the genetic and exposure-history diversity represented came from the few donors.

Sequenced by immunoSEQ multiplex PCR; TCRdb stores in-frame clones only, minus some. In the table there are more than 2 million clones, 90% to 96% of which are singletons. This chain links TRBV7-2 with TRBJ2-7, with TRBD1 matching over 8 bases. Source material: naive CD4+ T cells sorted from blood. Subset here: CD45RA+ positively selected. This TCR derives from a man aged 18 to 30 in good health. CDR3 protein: CASSLHPGQGIFGYEQYF. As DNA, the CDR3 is TGTGCCAGCAGCTTACATCCTGGACAGGGAATTTTCGGGTACGAGCAGTACTTC.